The sequence of this T cell receptor (beta chain) was determined in a study of shared T cell receptors in the human thymus. After removal of 0 bases from V and 1 base from J, the junction contained 6 bases not matched to a gene. Germline CDR1 reads SGHAT; CDR2 reads FQNNGV. The CDR3 spans 17 residues. Data came from immunoSEQ multiplex PCR; TCRdb stores just in-frame clones and leaves some out. The sample consists of hundreds of thousands of clones, roughly 90% of them appearing once. This sample was also put to use in a study of human thymus T cells.

The sequence was collected from a boy younger than two with a congenital heart defect. V gene TRBV11-2 combines with J gene TRBJ2-3; 8 bases are a match to TRBD2. What was sequenced was thymocytes. This CDR3 is CASSLEDRGRRTDTQYF. The CDR3 DNA reads as TGTGCCAGCAGCTTAGAGGACCGCGGGAGGCGCACAGATACGCAGTATTTT.